This T cell receptor beta chain appears in the sequencing data of a study of blood T cell repertoires in COVID-19. Assay: immunoSEQ multiplex PCR; the TCRdb copy retains only in-frame clones and omits some. The data show roughly 100,000 clones, more than 85% seen once. Germline loops: CDR1 SGHDT, CDR2 YYEEEE. This CDR3 is built from 13 residues. V lost 4 bases, J lost 8 bases, and 15 bases lay in between. The sequencing input was peripheral blood. The origin of this receptor is a man aged 50 or older with active or convalescent COVID-19. The rearrangement uses TRBV5-6 and TRBJ1-2; perhaps TRBD1 as D (5 bases). The CDR3 reads CASSPGLSLGYTF. The CDR3 coding sequence is TGTGCCAGCAGCCCGGGACTCTCCCTAGGCTACACCTTC.